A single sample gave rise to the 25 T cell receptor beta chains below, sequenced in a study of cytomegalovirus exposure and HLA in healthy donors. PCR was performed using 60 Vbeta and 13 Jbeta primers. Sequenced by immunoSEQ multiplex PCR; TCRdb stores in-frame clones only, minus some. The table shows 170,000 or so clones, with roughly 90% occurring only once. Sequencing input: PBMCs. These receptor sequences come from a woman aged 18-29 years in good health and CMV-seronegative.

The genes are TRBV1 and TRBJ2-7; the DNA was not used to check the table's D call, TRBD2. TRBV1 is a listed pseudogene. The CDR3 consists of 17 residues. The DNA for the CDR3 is TGCACCAGCAGCCTCCTGATAGCGACTAGCGGGCCCCACGAGCAGTACTTC. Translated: CTSSLLIATSGPHEQYF.

This CDR3 is CASSSIQGYNSNQPQHF. CDR3 nucleotide sequence: TGTGCCAGCAGTTCAATACAGGGATATAATAGCAATCAGCCCCAGCATTTT. V is TRBV27 and J is TRBJ1-5; D perhaps matches TRBD1 (6 bases). CDR3 length: 17 amino acids. Germline CDR1 MNHEY, CDR2 SMNVEV (reference sequence). V was pared by 4 bases and J by 0 bases, with 16 bases between.

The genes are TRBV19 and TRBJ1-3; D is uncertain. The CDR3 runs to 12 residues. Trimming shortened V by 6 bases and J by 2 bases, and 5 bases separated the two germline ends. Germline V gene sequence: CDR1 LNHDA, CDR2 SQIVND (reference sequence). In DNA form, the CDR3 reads TGTGCCAGTAGACCTACTGGAAACACCATATATTTT. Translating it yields CASRPTGNTIYF.

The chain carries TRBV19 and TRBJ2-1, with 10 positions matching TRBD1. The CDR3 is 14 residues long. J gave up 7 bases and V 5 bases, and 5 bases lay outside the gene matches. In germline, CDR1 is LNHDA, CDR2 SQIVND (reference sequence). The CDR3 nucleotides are TGTGCCAGTAGTGACAGGGGGCGTGGGAATGAGCAGTTCTTC. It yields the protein CASSDRGRGNEQFF. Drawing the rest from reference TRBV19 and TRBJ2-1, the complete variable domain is DGGITQSPKYLFRKEGQNVTLSCEQNLNHDAMYWYRQDPGQGLRLIYYSQIVNDFQKGDIAEGYSVSREKKESFPLTVTSAQKNPTAFYLCASSDRGRGNEQFFGPGTRLTVL.

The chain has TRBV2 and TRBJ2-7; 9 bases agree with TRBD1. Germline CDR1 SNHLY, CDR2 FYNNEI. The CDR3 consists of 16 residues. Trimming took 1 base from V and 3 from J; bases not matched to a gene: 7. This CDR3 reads CASSEGGTGLFYEQYF. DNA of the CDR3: TGTGCCAGCAGTGAAGGAGGGACAGGGCTTTTCTACGAGCAGTACTTC.

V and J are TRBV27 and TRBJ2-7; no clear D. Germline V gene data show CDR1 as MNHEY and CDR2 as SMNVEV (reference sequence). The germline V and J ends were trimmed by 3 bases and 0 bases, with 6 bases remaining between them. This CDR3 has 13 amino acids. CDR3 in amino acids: CASSLTNSYEQYF. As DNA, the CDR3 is TGTGCCAGCAGTTTGACAAACTCCTACGAGCAGTACTTC.

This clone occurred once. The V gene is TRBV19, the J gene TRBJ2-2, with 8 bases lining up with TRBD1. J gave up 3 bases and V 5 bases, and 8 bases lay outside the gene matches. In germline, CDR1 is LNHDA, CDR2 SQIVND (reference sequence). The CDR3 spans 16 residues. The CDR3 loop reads CASSPPGQAYTGELFF. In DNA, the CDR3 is TGTGCCAGTAGTCCACCGGGACAGGCTTACACCGGGGAGCTGTTTTTT.

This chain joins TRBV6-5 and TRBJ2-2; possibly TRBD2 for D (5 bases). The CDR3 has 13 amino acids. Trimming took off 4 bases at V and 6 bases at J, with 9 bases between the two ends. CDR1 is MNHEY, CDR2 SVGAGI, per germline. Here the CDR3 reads CASSSGRAGELFF. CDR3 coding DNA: TGTGCCAGCAGTTCTGGGAGAGCCGGGGAGCTGTTTTTT.

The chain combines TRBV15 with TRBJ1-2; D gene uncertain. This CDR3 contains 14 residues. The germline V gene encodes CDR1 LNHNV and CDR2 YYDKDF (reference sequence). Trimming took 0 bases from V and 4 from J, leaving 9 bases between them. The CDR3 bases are TGTGCCACCAGCAGAGATCGGGGTAGCTATGGCTACACCTTC. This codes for CATSRDRGSYGYTF.

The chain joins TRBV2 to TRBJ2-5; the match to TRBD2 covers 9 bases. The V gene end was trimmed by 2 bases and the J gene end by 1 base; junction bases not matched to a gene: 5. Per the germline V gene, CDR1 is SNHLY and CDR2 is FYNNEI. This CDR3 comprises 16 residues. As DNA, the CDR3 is TGTGCCAGCAGTGAACGCAGCGGGAGGCTCCAAGAGACCCAGTACTTC. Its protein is CASSERSGRLQETQYF. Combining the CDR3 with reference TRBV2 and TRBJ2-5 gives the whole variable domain EPEVTQTPSHQVTQMGQEVILRCVPISNHLYFYWYRQILGQKVEFLVSFYNNEISEKSEIFDDQFSVERPDGSNFTLKIRSTKLEDSAMYFCASSERSGRLQETQYFGPGTRLLVL.

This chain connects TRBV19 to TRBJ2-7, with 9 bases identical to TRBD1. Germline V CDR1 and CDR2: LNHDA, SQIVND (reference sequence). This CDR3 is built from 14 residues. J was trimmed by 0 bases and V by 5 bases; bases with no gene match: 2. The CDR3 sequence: CASSGGQGSYEQYF. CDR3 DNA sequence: TGTGCCAGTAGTGGGGGACAGGGCTCCTACGAGCAGTACTTC.

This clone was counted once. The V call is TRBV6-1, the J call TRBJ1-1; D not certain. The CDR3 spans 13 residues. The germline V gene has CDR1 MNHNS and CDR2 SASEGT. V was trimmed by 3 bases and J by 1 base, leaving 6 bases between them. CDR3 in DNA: TGTGCCAGCAGTGATTTGGCGAACACTGAAGCTTTCTTT. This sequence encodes CASSDLANTEAFF.

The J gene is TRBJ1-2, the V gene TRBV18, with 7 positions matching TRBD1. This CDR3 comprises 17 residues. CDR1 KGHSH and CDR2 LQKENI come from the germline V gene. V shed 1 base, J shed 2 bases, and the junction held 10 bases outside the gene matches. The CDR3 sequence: CASSPQSKTGSNYGYTF. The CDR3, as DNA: TGTGCCAGCTCACCACAAAGCAAGACAGGGAGCAACTATGGCTACACCTTC.

CDR3 nucleotide sequence: TGTGCCAGCAGTAAATCCTGGAACACTGAAGCTTTCTTT. As protein: CASSKSWNTEAFF. The chain employs TRBV28 and TRBJ1-1; D call uncertain. Per germline, CDR1 MDHEN and CDR2 SYDVKM. V dropped 5 bases and J dropped 1 base, with 8 bases sitting between them. The length of the CDR3 is 13 residues.

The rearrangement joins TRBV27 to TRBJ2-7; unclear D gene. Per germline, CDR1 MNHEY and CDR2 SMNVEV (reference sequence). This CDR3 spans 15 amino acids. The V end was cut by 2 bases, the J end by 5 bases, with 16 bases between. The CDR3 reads CASSLDRTGSHEQYF. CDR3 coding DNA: TGTGCCAGCAGTTTAGACCGAACCGGGTCCCACGAGCAGTACTTC.

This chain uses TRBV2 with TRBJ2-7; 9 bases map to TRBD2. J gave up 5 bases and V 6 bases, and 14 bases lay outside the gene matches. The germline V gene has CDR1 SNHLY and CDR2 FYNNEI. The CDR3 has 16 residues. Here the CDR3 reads CASRGLAGVLPHEQYF. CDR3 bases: TGTGCCAGCAGAGGATTAGCGGGAGTACTTCCCCACGAGCAGTACTTC. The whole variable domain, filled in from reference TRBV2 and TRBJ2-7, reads EPEVTQTPSHQVTQMGQEVILRCVPISNHLYFYWYRQILGQKVEFLVSFYNNEISEKSEIFDDQFSVERPDGSNFTLKIRSTKLEDSAMYFCASRGLAGVLPHEQYFGPGTRLTVT.

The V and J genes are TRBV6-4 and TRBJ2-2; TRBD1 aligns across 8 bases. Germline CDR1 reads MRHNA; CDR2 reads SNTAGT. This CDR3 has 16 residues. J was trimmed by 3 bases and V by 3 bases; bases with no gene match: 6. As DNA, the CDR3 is TGTGCCAGCAGTGAGTTCCTGACAGGGGACACCGGGGAGCTGTTTTTT. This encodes CASSEFLTGDTGELFF.

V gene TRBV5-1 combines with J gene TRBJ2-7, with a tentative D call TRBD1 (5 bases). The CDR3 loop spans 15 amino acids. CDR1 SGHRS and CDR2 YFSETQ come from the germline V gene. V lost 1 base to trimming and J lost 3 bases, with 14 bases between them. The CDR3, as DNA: TGCGCCAGCAGCTTGTACCCAGGGTCCAACTACGAGCAGTACTTC. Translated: CASSLYPGSNYEQYF.

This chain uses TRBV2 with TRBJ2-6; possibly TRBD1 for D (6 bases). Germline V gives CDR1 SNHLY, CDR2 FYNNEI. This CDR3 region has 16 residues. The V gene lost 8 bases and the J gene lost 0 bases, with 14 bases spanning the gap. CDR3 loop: CASEQGFNSGANVLTF. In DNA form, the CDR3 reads TGTGCCAGCGAACAGGGCTTCAACTCTGGGGCCAACGTCCTGACTTTC. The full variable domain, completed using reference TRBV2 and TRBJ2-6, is EPEVTQTPSHQVTQMGQEVILRCVPISNHLYFYWYRQILGQKVEFLVSFYNNEISEKSEIFDDQFSVERPDGSNFTLKIRSTKLEDSAMYFCASEQGFNSGANVLTFGAGSRLTVL.

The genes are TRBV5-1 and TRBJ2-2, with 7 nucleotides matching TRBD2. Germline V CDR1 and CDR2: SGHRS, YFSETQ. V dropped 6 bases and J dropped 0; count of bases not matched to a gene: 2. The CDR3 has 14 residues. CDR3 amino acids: CASTLAANTGELFF. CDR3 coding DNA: TGCGCCAGCACTCTAGCGGCGAACACCGGGGAGCTGTTTTTT.

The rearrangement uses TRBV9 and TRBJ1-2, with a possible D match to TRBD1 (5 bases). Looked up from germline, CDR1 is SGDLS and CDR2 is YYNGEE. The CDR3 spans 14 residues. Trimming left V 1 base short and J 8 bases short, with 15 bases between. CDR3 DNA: TGTGCCAGCAGCGTATTTGGGGCAGGAGAGGGCTACACCTTC. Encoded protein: CASSVFGAGEGYTF.

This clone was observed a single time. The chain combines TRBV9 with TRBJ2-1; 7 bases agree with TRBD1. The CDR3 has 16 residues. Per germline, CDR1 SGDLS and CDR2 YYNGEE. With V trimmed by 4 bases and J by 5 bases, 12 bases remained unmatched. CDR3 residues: CASSSRTGRGHNEQFF. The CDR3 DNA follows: TGTGCCAGCAGCTCCCGGACAGGAAGGGGGCACAATGAGCAGTTCTTC. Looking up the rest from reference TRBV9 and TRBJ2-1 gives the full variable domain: DSGVTQTPKHLITATGQRVTLRCSPRSGDLSVYWYQQSLDQGLQFLIQYYNGEERAKGNILERFSAQQFPDLHSELNLSSLELGDSALYFCASSSRTGRGHNEQFFGPGTRLTVL.

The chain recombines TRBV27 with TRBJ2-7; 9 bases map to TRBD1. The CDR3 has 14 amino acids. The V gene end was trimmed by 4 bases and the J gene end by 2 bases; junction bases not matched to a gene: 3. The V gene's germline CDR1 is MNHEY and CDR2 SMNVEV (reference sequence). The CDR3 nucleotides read TGTGCCAGCAGTTACGGGACAGGGCCCTACGAGCAGTACTTC. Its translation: CASSYGTGPYEQYF.

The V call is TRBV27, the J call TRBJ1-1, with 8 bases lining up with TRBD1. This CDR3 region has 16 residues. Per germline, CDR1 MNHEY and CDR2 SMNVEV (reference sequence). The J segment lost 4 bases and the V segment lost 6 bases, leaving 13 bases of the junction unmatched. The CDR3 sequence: CASSVTGGGRSTEAFF. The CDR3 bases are TGTGCCAGCAGCGTAACAGGGGGGGGAAGGAGCACTGAAGCTTTCTTT.

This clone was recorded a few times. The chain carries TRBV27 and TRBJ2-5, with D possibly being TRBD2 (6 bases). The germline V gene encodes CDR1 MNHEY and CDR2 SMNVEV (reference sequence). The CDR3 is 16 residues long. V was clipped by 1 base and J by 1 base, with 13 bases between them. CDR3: CASSLLGRGTQETQYF. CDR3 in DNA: TGTGCCAGCAGTTTATTGGGGCGGGGAACCCAAGAGACCCAGTACTTC.